The T cell receptor (beta chain) described here comes from a study of vaccination effects on CD4 cells after COVID-19. Across the study: Two doses of BNT162b2 or mRNA-1273 vaccine were administered to participants. A couple of convalescent donors provided samples 16 days and one week before vaccination.

Assay: immunoSEQ multiplex PCR; the TCRdb copy retains only in-frame clones and omits some. The sample consists of tens of thousands of clones, about 81% of them appearing once. Sequencing followed a ViraFEST assay step that expanded antigen-specific CD4+ T cells with viral peptide pools. Investigators separated out CD4+ T cells once around 10 days of culture had passed. This individual tested PCR-positive for SARS-CoV-2 infection between March and December 2020. Replacing half the medium with IL-2 medium was done on days 3 and 7. The V end lost 4 bases, the J end lost 6 bases, and 17 bases lay between the germline ends. The CDR3 has 15 amino acids. Germline loops: CDR1 LNHDA, CDR2 SQIVND (reference sequence). Points on this clone: Its target is unknown.

This receptor was identified in a human donor who had a prior SARS-CoV-2 infection. The rearrangement uses TRBV19 and TRBJ2-3; unclear D gene. Specimen: CD4+ T cells from PBMCs cultured with a peptide pool, collected before COVID-19 vaccination. The CDR3, as DNA: TGTGCCAGTAGTACACCGGGCCCCACGGGCGATACGCAGTATTTT. This encodes CASSTPGPTGDTQYF.